This passage covers 11 T cell receptor beta chains from one sample sequenced in a study of cytomegalovirus exposure and HLA in healthy donors. PCR primers comprised 60 Vbeta and 13 Jbeta primers. The table came from immunoSEQ multiplex PCR; TCRdb's copy has only in-frame clones and leaves some out. The sample contains about 94,000 clones, around 76% of which appear only once. The sequenced sample was PBMCs. These receptors were obtained from a middle-aged man in good health and CMV-seropositive.

The chain recombines TRBV28 with TRBJ1-5, with D tentatively TRBD1 (6 bases). Per the germline V gene, CDR1 is MDHEN and CDR2 is SYDVKM. This CDR3 has 12 amino acids. V lost 7 bases, J lost 9 bases, and 13 bases lay in between. The chain's CDR3 is CASTTWGLPQHF. The DNA of the CDR3 is TGTGCCAGCACCACATGGGGGCTGCCCCAGCATTTT.

The chain employs TRBV11-3 and TRBJ2-7, with 7 nucleotides matching TRBD1. Trimming took 3 bases from V and 4 from J; bases not matched to a gene: 6. There are 14 residues in the CDR3. The germline V gene has CDR1 SGHNT and CDR2 YENEEA. The CDR3 sequence is CASSFPTGLYEQYF. CDR3 in DNA: TGTGCCAGCAGCTTCCCGACAGGGCTATACGAGCAGTACTTC.

V is TRBV27 and J is TRBJ2-5; the match to TRBD1 covers 9 bases. The J call is uncertain, as TRBJ2-7 better fits the DNA end. This CDR3 spans 14 amino acids. Germline assignment: CDR1 MNHEY and CDR2 SMNVEV (reference sequence). The CDR3 sequence is CASTPDRGGYEQYF. DNA for the CDR3: TGTGCCAGCACTCCGGACAGGGGAGGATACGAGCAGTACTTC.

The chain employs TRBV19 and TRBJ1-6; TRBD1 is a possible D gene (6 bases). In germline, CDR1 is LNHDA, CDR2 SQIVND (reference sequence). The CDR3 is 16 amino acids. Between the trimmed V and J ends, which lost 5 bases and 7 bases, there was a span of 18 bases. The CDR3 nucleotides are TGTGCCAGTAGTGACAACAGGGCCAGGACAAATTCACCCCTCCACTTT. Translated: CASSDNRARTNSPLHF.

V usage is TRBV5-1 and J usage is TRBJ1-1, with D unclear. V was pared by 0 bases and J by 2 bases, with 5 bases between. There are 13 residues in the CDR3. Germline V CDR1 and CDR2: SGHRS, YFSETQ. The CDR3 DNA sequence: TGCGCCAGCAGCTTGGCCCCAAACACTGAAGCTTTCTTT. It is translated as CASSLAPNTEAFF.

The chain employs TRBV5-1 and TRBJ2-2; TRBD1 is a possible D gene (5 bases). The V and J ends lost 2 bases and 7 bases respectively, with 12 bases between them. Germline-derived CDR1 and CDR2 are SGHRS and YFSETQ. The CDR3 length is 14 residues. For the CDR3, the DNA is TGCGCCAGCAGCTTCCGGACGGACATCGGGGAGCTGTTTTTT. Its translation is CASSFRTDIGELFF. The variable domain in full, with the rest retrieved from reference TRBV5-1 and TRBJ2-2, is KAGVTQTPRYLIKTRGQQVTLSCSPISGHRSVSWYQQTPGQGLQFLFEYFSETQRNKGNFPGRFSGRQFSNSRSEMNVSTLELGDSALYLCASSFRTDIGELFFGEGSRLTVL.

The V call is TRBV18, the J call TRBJ1-4; 7 nucleotides align to TRBD1. Per the germline V gene, CDR1 is KGHSH and CDR2 is LQKENI. The V segment lost 4 bases and the J segment 8 bases; nucleotides outside the gene matches: 4. There are 13 residues in the CDR3. CDR3 in amino acids: CASSRGQLEKLFF. The CDR3 DNA follows: TGTGCCAGCTCACGGGGACAGTTGGAAAAACTGTTTTTT.

This clone was found a few times. V usage is TRBV4-3 and J usage is TRBJ2-4; 10 positions agree with TRBD1. CDR3 length equals 18 residues. The germline V gene encodes CDR1 LGHNA and CDR2 YSLEER. Unmatched junction bases numbered 12, after V lost 2 bases and J lost 5 bases. CDR3 coding DNA: TGCGCCAGCAGCCAAAAGGGGACAGGGGTGGGAGAAGAAAACATTCAGTACTTC. Translated, it gives CASSQKGTGVGEENIQYF.

The table lists this clone with a few counts. The chain uses TRBV23-1 and TRBJ2-7, with 7 bases matching TRBD1. Being an ORF, TRBV23-1 has a function that is uncertain. The ends lost 4 bases at V and 0 bases at J; junction bases unmatched: 9. This CDR3 region has 16 residues. The CDR3 coding sequence is TGCGCCAGCAGTCCCCCGACAGGGCTAAGCTCCTACGAGCAGTACTTC. This sequence encodes CASSPPTGLSSYEQYF.

This chain joins TRBV9 and TRBJ1-2; TRBD1 matches at 7 bases. Germline-derived CDR1 and CDR2 are SGDLS and YYNGEE. With 4 bases clipped from V and 4 bases from J, the junction kept 13 bases outside the gene matches. The CDR3 is made up of 16 amino acids. Here the CDR3 DNA reads TGTGCCAGCAGCTCTCACAGGGGTAGGGAAGTCTATGGCTACACCTTC. Protein: CASSSHRGREVYGYTF.

The chain links TRBV6-5 to TRBJ2-7, with 9 bases identical to TRBD2. This CDR3 is built from 13 residues. The J segment lost 10 bases and the V segment lost 2 bases, leaving 6 bases of the junction unmatched. Germline CDR1 reads MNHEY; CDR2 reads SVGAGI. The CDR3 region has the DNA TGTGCCAGCAGTTACACGGCGGGGGGGCGACAGTACTTC. The encoded protein is CASSYTAGGRQYF.